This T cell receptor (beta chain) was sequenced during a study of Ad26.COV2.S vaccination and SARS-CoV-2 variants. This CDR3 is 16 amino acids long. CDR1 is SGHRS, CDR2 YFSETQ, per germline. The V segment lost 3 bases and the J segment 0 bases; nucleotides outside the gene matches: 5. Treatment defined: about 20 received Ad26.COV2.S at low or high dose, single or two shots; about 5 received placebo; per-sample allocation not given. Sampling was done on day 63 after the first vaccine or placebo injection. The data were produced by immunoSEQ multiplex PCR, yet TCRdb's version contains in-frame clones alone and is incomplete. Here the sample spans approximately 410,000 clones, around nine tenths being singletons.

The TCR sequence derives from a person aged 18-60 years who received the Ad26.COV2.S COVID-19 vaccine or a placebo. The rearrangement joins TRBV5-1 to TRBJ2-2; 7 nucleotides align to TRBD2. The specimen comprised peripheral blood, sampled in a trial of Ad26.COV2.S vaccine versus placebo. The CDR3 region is CASSSTTSSNTGELFF. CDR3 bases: TGCGCCAGCAGCTCGACGACTAGCTCGAACACCGGGGAGCTGTTTTTT.